The clone carrying this T cell receptor beta chain was counted between two and nine times. The entry originates in a study of cytomegalovirus exposure and HLA in healthy donors. Germline CDR1 and CDR2: SQVTM and ANQGSEA. The CDR3 consists of 13 residues. V was pared by 4 bases and J by 6 bases, with 2 bases of the junction left unmatched. A multiplex PCR was run with 60 Vbeta primers and 13 Jbeta primers. Assay used: immunoSEQ multiplex PCR; TCRdb lists only in-frame clones, some missing. The table has over 75,000 clones, roughly 67% seen once. The TCR originated in a human donor in good health. The chain carries TRBV29-1 and TRBJ1-5; 11 nucleotides match TRBD1. Sequencing was performed on PBMCs. The CDR3 here is CSVAGTGGQPQHF. As DNA, the CDR3 is TGCAGCGTTGCGGGGACAGGGGGTCAGCCCCAGCATTTT.